The clone carrying this TCR beta chain was counted at least ten times. Its cognate antigen is unknown. The data derive from a study of human T cells and chemical hapten exposure. Study-wide results and caveats: Alopecia affecting every donor means their immune response may not match healthy people's.

Germline CDR1 is SGHTA and CDR2 is FQGNSA. The CDR3 runs to 15 residues. V lost 0 bases and J lost 6, with 13 bases in between. Time point noted: patch test 1, 2 weeks after DPC sensitization. Documented treatment: therapeutic diphenylcyclopropenone sensitization with weekly scalp DPC. TCRdb processed the RACE reads anew with MiXCR; each CDR3 protein has one entry. The sample records around 380,000 distinct CDR3 sequences, 4% to 5.5% being singletons. V gene TRBV7-2 combines with J gene TRBJ2-3; possible D gene TRBD2, 5 bases. Source: whole blood, taken in connection with sensitization to the hapten diphenylcyclopropenone (DPC). The TCR comes from a woman aged 50 to 60 with alopecia areata. Some clones in this sample may be carry-over from other donors' samples. CDR3 in amino acids: CASSLAGKLWDTQYF. The CDR3 nucleotides read TGTGCCAGCAGCTTAGCCGGGAAGCTTTGGGATACGCAGTATTTT. The whole variable domain, filled in from reference TRBV7-2 and TRBJ2-3, reads GAGVSQSPSNKVTEKGKDVELRCDPISGHTALYWYRQSLGQGLEFLIYFQGNSAPDKSGLPSDRFSAERTGGSVSTLTIQRTQQEDSAVYLCASSLAGKLWDTQYFGPGTRLTVL.